Below, one TCR beta chain is given with its context. The antigen is undetermined. The sample belongs to a study of T cells in Graves' hyperthyroidism and ophthalmopathy. Study-level points and caveats: A model built on 13 V-J features separated ophthalmopathy from stable hyperthyroidism. Most clonotypes that expanded in the thyroid above 0.001 also showed up in blood.

Amplification yielded TCR beta CDR3 regions, with RNA transcripts as the source. First-round RT-PCR with HTBI primers amplified the TCR CDR3 region. TCRdb passed the multiplex PCR reads through MiXCR, listing each CDR3 protein once. The sample carries hundreds of thousands of distinct CDR3 sequences, about 45% recorded once. V lost 1 base to trimming and J lost 3 bases, with 8 bases between them. The germline gives CDR1 SGHTA, CDR2 FQGNSA. The CDR3 consists of 14 residues. The chain employs TRBV7-2 and TRBJ2-3; tentatively, D is TRBD1 (6 bases). The sequencing input was peripheral blood or thyroid tissue (not recorded which). The sequence was collected from an adult man with Graves' disease, either hyperthyroidism or ophthalmopathy (not recorded which). The CDR3 DNA is TGTGCCAGCAGCTTAGACAGGGTTACAGATACGCAGTATTTT. Protein: CASSLDRVTDTQYF.